A single sample gave rise to the 24 T cell receptor beta chains below, sequenced in a study of molecular identifiers for immune sequencing clone quantification. TCRdb reanalysed the PCR reads using MiXCR and keeps one entry per CDR3 protein. Of tens of thousands of distinct CDR3 sequences in the sample, 19% were seen once. The sequenced material came from naive CD8+ T cells from blood, with Jurkat cell RNA spiked in. Noted subset: FACS-sorted CD8+CD4-CCR7+CD45RA+ naive T cells. These receptors originate from a human donor in good health. Some libraries in this study had Jurkat cell RNA spiked in.

Ten or more counts support this clonotype. The gene calls are TRBV27 and TRBJ2-1; TRBD1 aligns across 12 bases. Germline loops: CDR1 MNHEY, CDR2 SMNVEV (reference sequence). V lost 4 bases to trimming and J lost 9 bases; unmatched junction nucleotides: 4. The CDR3 sequence is 14 residues long. CDR3 protein: CASSWGQGATEQFF. CDR3 bases: TGTGCCAGCAGTTGGGGACAGGGGGCGACTGAGCAGTTCTTC.

This clonotype has a count of ten or more. The chain combines TRBV6-2 or TRBV6-3 with TRBJ1-1; D gene ambiguous. Trimming pared 5 bases from V and 0 bases from J, leaving 10 bases between. The CDR3 has 14 amino acids. Per the germline V gene, CDR1 is MNHEY and CDR2 is SVGEGT. The CDR3 sequence: CASSHPTMNTEAFF. The CDR3 nucleotides read TGTGCCAGCAGTCACCCCACTATGAACACTGAAGCTTTCTTT.

This clonotype was seen at least ten times. The chain has TRBV4-3 and TRBJ2-7; D is possibly TRBD1 (6 bases). Germline lookup yields CDR1 LGHNA and CDR2 YSLEER. This CDR3 comprises 17 residues. Trimming pared 1 base from V and 2 bases from J, leaving 18 bases between. DNA for the CDR3: TGCGCCAGCAGCCAAGTCAATCAGGACAGTAAACCCTACGAGCAGTACTTC. Translating gives CASSQVNQDSKPYEQYF.

The chain links TRBV21-1 to TRBJ1-1; the table calls TRBD1, which could not be checked here. TRBV21-1 is termed a pseudogene. The CDR3 contains 15 residues. The CDR3 DNA reads as TGTGCCAGCAGCCGCTCGACAGAGAGCAACACTGAAGCTTTCTTT. Protein: CASSRSTESNTEAFF.

The gene calls are TRBV25-1 and TRBJ2-7; the match to TRBD1 covers 11 bases. The trim removed 6 bases at V and 4 bases at J, leaving 5 bases unmatched. The CDR3 totals 14 residues. Germline loops: CDR1 MGHDK, CDR2 SYGVNS. The DNA of the CDR3 is TGTGCCAGCAGCGACGGACAGGGGGCTTACGAGCAGTACTTC. Residues: CASSDGQGAYEQYF.

This clonotype showed up many times. This chain joins TRBV12-3 or TRBV12-4 and TRBJ1-6; 10 nucleotides align to TRBD1. Trimming at V came to 6 bases and at J to 10 bases, leaving 6 bases not matched to a gene. CDR3 length equals 14 residues. The CDR3 sequence: CASSPGQGQSPLHF. CDR3 bases: TGTGCCAGCAGCCCGGGACAGGGGCAGTCACCCCTCCACTTT.

About this clonotype itself: The junction differs from germline at one of its ends, possibly a read error. V and J are TRBV15 and TRBJ2-2; TRBD2 matches 9 bases. Germline loops: CDR1 LNHNV, CDR2 YYDKDF (reference sequence). There are 15 residues in the CDR3. CDR3 sequence (DNA): TGTGCCAGCAGCACTTCGGGACTAGCCGCCGGGGAGCTGTTTTTT. Its protein is CASSTSGLAAGELFF.

This clonotype has only a few counts. The chain uses TRBV7-3 and TRBJ2-1; D possibly corresponds to TRBD1 (6 bases). CDR3 size: 15 residues. V dropped 5 bases and J dropped 2 bases, with 13 bases sitting between them. CDR1 and CDR2 from the germline V gene are SGHTA and FQGTGA. The DNA of the CDR3 is TGTGCCAGCAGCCCCCACAGGGATACCTACAATGAGCAGTTCTTC. Its translation: CASSPHRDTYNEQFF.

This clonotype was seen a few times. The rearrangement uses TRBV24-1 and TRBJ2-2; the D is unclear. V lost 5 bases and J 4 bases, leaving 13 bases between the germline ends. Per germline, CDR1 KGHDR and CDR2 SFDVKD. The CDR3 consists of 15 residues. The CDR3 region is CATSAVGSSTGELFF. CDR3 DNA sequence: TGTGCCACCAGTGCCGTGGGCTCTAGCACCGGGGAGCTGTTTTTT.

A few counts support this clonotype. The CDR3 protein is CSAQEWRNSYNEQFF. The CDR3 DNA reads as TGCAGTGCCCAAGAGTGGCGGAATTCCTACAATGAGCAGTTCTTC. The rearrangement uses TRBV20-1 and TRBJ2-1; no clear D gene. Trimming shortened V by 6 bases and J by 1 base, and 16 bases separated the two germline ends. This CDR3 is 15 amino acids long. CDR1 DFQATT and CDR2 SNEGSKA come from the germline V gene (reference sequence).

This clonotype has only a few counts. The rearrangement uses TRBV2 and TRBJ2-4, with TRBD1 matching 7 bases. The CDR3 runs 16 residues. V dropped 7 bases and J dropped 3; count of bases not matched to a gene: 12. Per the germline V gene, CDR1 is SNHLY and CDR2 is FYNNEI. CDR3 sequence (DNA): TGTGCCAGCACCGACCCACCGACAGGGAACAAAAACATTCAGTACTTC. Translated: CASTDPPTGNKNIQYF.

This clonotype was counted many times. The chain is built from TRBV7-6 and TRBJ1-1, with 10 bases aligning to TRBD1. The CDR3 contains 16 residues. Germline values: CDR1 SGHVS, CDR2 FNYEAQ. After removal of 1 base from V and 2 bases from J, the junction contained 4 bases not matched to a gene. CDR3 in DNA: TGTGCCAGCAGCTTAGAAGGGACAGGGGTTAACACTGAAGCTTTCTTT. Translated: CASSLEGTGVNTEAFF.

With regard to this clonotype: It may be a read error: a sequence one base away is much more abundant. The chain recombines TRBV29-1 with TRBJ2-6, with 7 bases that match TRBD1. CDR1 is SQVTM and CDR2 is ANQGSEA in the germline V gene. The length of the CDR3 is 17 residues. The V and J ends lost 4 bases and 0 bases, in that order; junction bases with no gene match: 9. CDR3 residues: CSVGTGTVNSGANVLTF. DNA of the CDR3: TGCAGCGTTGGCACCGGGACAGTTAACTCTGGGGCCAACGTCCTGACTTTC.

Details on this clonotype: One base away lies a much larger clone, so this may be a sequencing read error. The gene calls are TRBV7-9 and TRBJ2-4; the D is unclear. The CDR3 length is 13 residues. Germline-derived CDR1 and CDR2 are SEHNR and FQNEAQ (reference sequence). CDR3 nucleotide sequence: TGTGCCAGCGAGGATACCCTTTTCAACACTCAGTACTTC. Translation: CASEDTLFNTQYF.

This clonotype has just a few counts. The V call is TRBV28, the J call TRBJ1-6; D is perhaps TRBD1 (5 bases). CDR1 and CDR2 from the germline V gene are MDHEN and SYDVKM. This CDR3 is built from 17 residues. The V and J ends lost 2 bases and 3 bases respectively, with 14 bases between them. In DNA form, the CDR3 reads TGTGCCAGCAGTTTACGGCAGGGCCATAGCTATAATTCACCCCTCCACTTT. This encodes CASSLRQGHSYNSPLHF.

This clonotype was found many times. The CDR3 loop is CASSVDRIHSYNSPLHF. DNA for the CDR3: TGTGCCAGCAGCGTAGACAGGATCCACTCCTATAATTCACCCCTCCACTTT. The V gene is TRBV9, the J gene TRBJ1-6; TRBD1 is a possible D gene (5 bases). Trimming pared 0 bases from V and 0 bases from J, leaving 10 bases between. The CDR3 extends over 17 amino acids. In germline, CDR1 is SGDLS, CDR2 YYNGEE.

This clonotype was picked up many times. The J gene is TRBJ2-7, the V gene TRBV25-1; D perhaps matches TRBD2 (5 bases). The CDR3 loop spans 14 amino acids. V was shortened by 2 bases and J by 5 bases, with 13 bases between the two germline ends. From germline, CDR1 is MGHDK and CDR2 SYGVNS. The CDR3 sequence: CASSELEGTHEQYF. The CDR3, as DNA: TGTGCCAGCAGTGAACTCGAGGGAACCCACGAGCAGTACTTC.

This clonotype was found a few times. The chain uses TRBV4-2 and TRBJ2-2, with 7 bases lining up with TRBD1. The ends lost 3 bases at V and 7 bases at J; junction bases unmatched: 8. CDR1 is LGHNA, CDR2 YNFKEQ, per germline. This CDR3 has 15 amino acids. The CDR3, as DNA: TGTGCCAGCAGCCACGACAGGGAAGGTGGCGGGGAGCTGTTTTTT. Translated, it gives CASSHDREGGGELFF.

The V and J genes are TRBV19 and TRBJ2-1, with a tentative D call TRBD2 (5 bases). Germline V gene sequence: CDR1 LNHDA, CDR2 SQIVND (reference sequence). The V and J ends lost 0 bases and 6 bases respectively, with 12 bases between them. The CDR3 is 15 amino acids. As DNA, the CDR3 is TGTGCCAGTAGTATAGATCCGCAAGCGGTCAATGAGCAGTTCTTC. Translation gives CASSIDPQAVNEQFF.

As concerns this clonotype: A read error may be the cause here, since a much bigger clone is one base away. The CDR3 loop is CASSPSLNTEAYF. The CDR3 DNA sequence: TGTGCCAGCAGCCCGAGCTTGAACACTGAAGCTTACTTT. The V call is TRBV12-3 or TRBV12-4, the J call TRBJ1-1, with D hard to call. This CDR3 region has 13 residues.

This clonotype showed up many times. The chain uses TRBV28 and TRBJ2-3, with 11 positions matching TRBD2. This CDR3 is built from 17 residues. With V trimmed by 3 bases and J by 0 bases, 5 bases remained unmatched. CDR1 is MDHEN, CDR2 SYDVKM, per germline. The CDR3 protein is CASSFRLAGSSTDTQYF. The CDR3 DNA is TGTGCCAGCAGTTTCCGACTAGCGGGGTCAAGCACAGATACGCAGTATTTT.

This clonotype was recorded at least ten times. Relative to the germline gene, one junction end is altered; a read error may explain this. The chain is built from TRBV7-9 and TRBJ2-1; D call uncertain. This CDR3 has 13 amino acids. CDR1 is SEHNR, CDR2 FQNEAQ, per germline (reference sequence). In DNA, the CDR3 is TGTGCCAGCAACTTATACGTCTACAATGAGCAGTTCTTC. It yields the protein CASNLYVYNEQFF. Based on the CDR3 plus reference TRBV7-9 and TRBJ2-1, the full variable domain is DTGVSQNPRHKITKRGQNVTFRCDPISEHNRLYWYRQTLGQGPEFLTYFQNEAQLEKSRLLSDRFSAERPKGSFSTLEIQRTEQGDSAMYLCASNLYVYNEQFFGPGTRLTVL.

This clonotype was detected ten times or more. The rearrangement joins TRBV9 to TRBJ2-1; either TRBD1 or TRBD2 may supply D (5 bases each). Trimming left V 4 bases short and J 10 bases short, with 33 bases between. CDR3 size: 19 residues. Germline loops: CDR1 SGDLS, CDR2 YYNGEE. CDR3 sequence reads: CASSLNSQAGAVLAREQFF. The CDR3 nucleotides are TGTGCCAGCAGCCTCAACTCCCAGGCCGGGGCGGTTCTGGCTAGAGAGCAGTTCTTC. Drawing the rest from reference TRBV9 and TRBJ2-1, the complete variable domain is DSGVTQTPKHLITATGQRVTLRCSPRSGDLSVYWYQQSLDQGLQFLIQYYNGEERAKGNILERFSAQQFPDLHSELNLSSLELGDSALYFCASSLNSQAGAVLAREQFFGPGTRLTVL.

This clonotype was counted at least ten times. This sequence joins TRBV14 and TRBJ2-5; D is tentatively TRBD1 or TRBD2 (5 bases each). The CDR3 has 14 residues. Between the trimmed V and J ends, which lost 4 bases and 5 bases, there was a span of 14 bases. CDR1 SGHDN and CDR2 FVKESK come from the germline V gene. The CDR3 spells CASSRSGGGETQYF. The CDR3 nucleotides are TGTGCCAGCAGCCGATCTGGTGGGGGTGAGACCCAGTACTTC.